One and the same sample provided the 22 T cell receptor beta chains below, sequenced in a study of T cell responses to AZD1222 COVID-19 vaccine (dated by TCRdb to about 2021). The time point label, as the study defines it: about 28 days (+/-7) after the second vaccine dose. Libraries were built with the immunoSEQ multiplex PCR assay. TCRdb obtained this table from immuneACCESS and retained in-frame rearrangements with V and J assigned. These tables miss some clones; where compared with another copy, unresolved V genes account for less than half of the shortfall, and the remainder is unexplained. This sample has about 45,000 clones in its table, and 80% to 90% of those were observed once. The ten biggest clones cover roughly 1.1% of the sample. The material was peripheral blood, obtained 28 days after the second AZD1222 dose. Receptor source: an adult who received the AZD1222 COVID-19 vaccine.

This chain connects TRBV29-1 to TRBJ2-1; 8 positions match TRBD2. This CDR3 contains 14 residues. With 4 bases clipped from V and 4 bases from J, the junction kept 6 bases outside the gene matches. CDR1 is SQVTM, CDR2 ANQGSEA, per germline. The CDR3 loop is CSVVKRETYNEQFF. The CDR3 DNA reads TGCAGCGTTGTAAAGCGGGAGACGTACAATGAGCAGTTCTTC.

The chain combines TRBV19 with TRBJ1-1, with D possibly TRBD1 on 5 matching bases. The germline gives CDR1 LNHDA, CDR2 SQIVND (reference sequence). V was cut by 3 bases and J by 1 base, with 12 bases left in between. The CDR3 spans 15 residues. CDR3 DNA sequence: TGTGCCAGTAGTATCTCCGGTGGGGGGAACACTGAAGCTTTCTTT. Its translation is CASSISGGGNTEAFF.

The genes are TRBV27 and TRBJ1-6; possibly TRBD1 for D (5 bases). This CDR3 contains 13 residues. Trimming shortened V by 9 bases and J by 6 bases, and 12 bases separated the two germline ends. CDR1 and CDR2 (germline): MNHEY, SMNVEV (reference sequence). The CDR3 loop is CARPGGRNSPLHF. CDR3 sequence (DNA): TGTGCCAGGCCTGGGGGTCGTAATTCACCCCTCCACTTT.

The chain couples TRBV7-9 to TRBJ2-2; weak D call: TRBD1 (5 bases). The V end was cut by 5 bases, the J end by 4 bases, with 14 bases between. Germline-derived CDR1 and CDR2 are SEHNR and FQNEAQ (reference sequence). The CDR3 runs 15 residues. CDR3 sequence (DNA): TGTGCCAGCAGCCCCAGGGCGTGGAGCACCGGGGAGCTGTTTTTT. The encoded protein is CASSPRAWSTGELFF.

The chain combines TRBV6-5 with TRBJ2-7; a possible D gene is TRBD2 (6 bases). The CDR3 has 14 residues. CDR1 and CDR2 from the germline V gene are MNHEY and SVGAGI. V gave up 10 bases and J gave up 3 bases, with 19 bases separating them. CDR3 in DNA: TGTGCCACATCCTCGGCGGGACCTTACTACGAGCAGTACTTC. Amino acids: CATSSAGPYYEQYF.

This chain uses TRBV14 with TRBJ1-2, with TRBD1 as a possible D gene (6 bases). CDR1 is SGHDN, CDR2 FVKESK, per germline. V was pared by 3 bases and J by 4 bases, with 18 bases between. This CDR3 has 16 amino acids. CDR3 region: CASSQFPGASSYGYTF. In DNA form, the CDR3 reads TGTGCCAGCAGCCAGTTTCCAGGGGCCAGCAGCTATGGCTACACCTTC.

The V call is TRBV6-2 or TRBV6-3, the J call TRBJ2-1; perhaps TRBD2 as D (6 bases). V was trimmed by 2 bases and J by 7 bases, leaving 15 bases between them. The length of the CDR3 is 15 residues. Per the germline V gene, CDR1 is MNHEY and CDR2 is SVGEGT. The DNA of the CDR3 is TGTGCCAGCAGTTACCTACTAGCTGGCTCGAATGAGCAGTTCTTC. Translation gives CASSYLLAGSNEQFF.

This chain connects TRBV5-1 to TRBJ1-1; D unclear. This CDR3 region has 14 residues. Germline V gene data show CDR1 as SGHRS and CDR2 as YFSETQ. Trimming removed 9 bases from V and 1 base from J, with 16 bases in between. The chain's CDR3 is CATKQRTENTEAFF. The DNA for the CDR3 is TGCGCCACCAAACAAAGGACTGAGAACACTGAAGCTTTCTTT.

Only one count was recorded for this clone. The chain employs TRBV2 and TRBJ2-5; 9 bases line up with TRBD1. V gave up 6 bases and J gave up 5 bases; unmatched junction bases: 7. The CDR3 length is 14 residues. The V gene's germline CDR1 is SNHLY and CDR2 FYNNEI. DNA of the CDR3: TGTGCCAGCAGGGCCGGGACAGGGACTGAGACCCAGTACTTC. It translates to CASRAGTGTETQYF.

This chain connects TRBV27 to TRBJ2-2; 10 bases are shared with TRBD2. CDR1 MNHEY and CDR2 SMNVEV come from the germline V gene (reference sequence). The CDR3 loop spans 16 amino acids. V was clipped by 6 bases and J by 4 bases; unmatched bases: 8. The CDR3 region has the DNA TGTGCCAGCAGCCCGGGACTAGCGAGACTCACCGGGGAGCTGTTTTTT. Translation gives CASSPGLARLTGELFF.

The chain carries TRBV6-5 and TRBJ2-7; TRBD2 agrees at 8 bases. The CDR3 sequence is 14 residues long. Germline values: CDR1 MNHEY, CDR2 SVGAGI. Losses at the gene ends were 6 bases for V and 6 bases for J; bases not matched to a gene: 10. CDR3 nucleotide sequence: TGTGCCAGCAGAGCGAGCGGGAGTTTATCCGAGCAGTACTTC. It yields the protein CASRASGSLSEQYF.

The chain recombines TRBV11-2 with TRBJ2-2; TRBD1 might be the D (5 bases). This CDR3 spans 17 amino acids. The germline V gene has CDR1 SGHAT and CDR2 FQNNGV. V dropped 5 bases and J dropped 3 bases, with 19 bases sitting between them. CDR3 sequence: CASSTEITGVDTGELFF. The CDR3 nucleotides read TGTGCCAGCAGCACCGAAATCACAGGAGTCGACACCGGGGAGCTGTTTTTT.

The rearrangement joins TRBV3-1 (or the pseudogene TRBV3-2) to TRBJ2-7; 7 bases are a match to TRBD1. The V gene's germline CDR1 is LGHDT and CDR2 YNNKEL (reference sequence). The CDR3 covers 14 residues. The V gene end was trimmed by 4 bases and the J gene end by 3 bases; junction bases not matched to a gene: 6. CDR3 in amino acids: CASSLLRDSYEQYF. The DNA for the CDR3 is TGTGCCAGCAGCCTCCTACGGGACAGCTACGAGCAGTACTTC.

This clone was found once. The V call is TRBV4-1, the J call TRBJ2-3; 10 bases map to TRBD2. The CDR3 contains 16 residues. The V segment lost 1 base and the J segment 3 bases; nucleotides outside the gene matches: 4. The germline V gene encodes CDR1 MGHRA and CDR2 YSYEKL. CDR3 in amino acids: CASSQALAGATDTQYF. The DNA for the CDR3 is TGCGCCAGCAGCCAAGCCCTAGCGGGAGCGACAGATACGCAGTATTTT.

CDR3 nucleotides: TGTGCCAGTAGTTCCCCAAACAGGGGTTTTCAGCCCCAGCATTTT. Translation gives CASSSPNRGFQPQHF. V is TRBV19 and J is TRBJ1-5; 7 positions match TRBD1. Germline lookup yields CDR1 LNHDA and CDR2 SQIVND (reference sequence). The CDR3 is made up of 15 amino acids. V shed 5 bases, J shed 6 bases, and the junction held 10 bases outside the gene matches. The full variable domain, in which reference TRBV19 and TRBJ1-5 provide the parts outside the CDR3, is DGGITQSPKYLFRKEGQNVTLSCEQNLNHDAMYWYRQDPGQGLRLIYYSQIVNDFQKGDIAEGYSVSREKKESFPLTVTSAQKNPTAFYLCASSSPNRGFQPQHFGDGTRLSIL.

This clone was seen a single time. This sequence joins TRBV28 and TRBJ2-3, with D possibly TRBD2 on 5 matching bases. The CDR3 spans 15 residues. Germline-derived CDR1 and CDR2 are MDHEN and SYDVKM. V was shortened by 3 bases and J by 2 bases, with 12 bases between the two germline ends. Here the CDR3 DNA reads TGTGCCAGCAGTTTTCGCGCGGGTGTCACAGATACGCAGTATTTT. Amino acids: CASSFRAGVTDTQYF.

This rearrangement joins TRBV6-5 to TRBJ1-2; D call uncertain. V was trimmed by 6 bases and J by 2 bases, leaving 13 bases between them. This CDR3 comprises 14 residues. The germline gives CDR1 MNHEY, CDR2 SVGAGI. The CDR3 nucleotides are TGTGCCAGCAGCGGAAATTTAGAGAACTATGGCTACACCTTC. Protein sequence: CASSGNLENYGYTF.

The rearrangement links TRBV7-2 to TRBJ1-3; the match to TRBD1 covers 7 bases. The CDR3 loop spans 15 amino acids. With V trimmed by 5 bases and J by 4 bases, 8 bases remained unmatched. Germline V gene sequence: CDR1 SGHTA, CDR2 FQGNSA. This CDR3 is CASSLETGSGNTIYF. CDR3 in DNA: TGTGCCAGCAGCCTTGAGACAGGGTCCGGAAACACCATATATTTT. Full variable domain (outside the CDR3, taken from reference TRBV7-2 and TRBJ1-3): GAGVSQSPSNKVTEKGKDVELRCDPISGHTALYWYRQSLGQGLEFLIYFQGNSAPDKSGLPSDRFSAERTGGSVSTLTIQRTQQEDSAVYLCASSLETGSGNTIYFGEGSWLTVV.

The CDR3 DNA is TGTGCCAGCAGCTTAGAGATCGGGGAAACGACGTACTTC. Translating it yields CASSLEIGETTYF. This chain connects TRBV11-1 to TRBJ2-7; D is perhaps TRBD2 (5 bases). The CDR3 has 13 amino acids. Germline values: CDR1 SGHAT, CDR2 FQDESV (reference sequence). Trimming stripped 1 base from V and 12 bases from J, with 16 bases between.

The V call is TRBV6-5, the J call TRBJ1-2; possible D gene TRBD1, 5 bases. Deletions cut 2 bases from V and 6 bases from J, with 16 bases between. The CDR3 has 15 amino acids. Germline lookup yields CDR1 MNHEY and CDR2 SVGAGI. The CDR3 spells CASSYSWGSRNGYTF. The CDR3, as DNA: TGTGCCAGCAGTTACAGTTGGGGCAGTAGGAATGGCTACACCTTC.

This sequence joins TRBV28 and TRBJ1-6, with unresolved D. The CDR3 has 12 residues. The ends were cut back, 3 bases at V and 5 bases at J, with 2 bases in the middle. Per germline, CDR1 MDHEN and CDR2 SYDVKM. The CDR3 loop reads CASSFNNSPLHF. The CDR3, as DNA: TGTGCCAGCAGTTTTAATAATTCACCCCTCCACTTT.

V gene TRBV7-2 combines with J gene TRBJ2-3; no clear D. Germline lookup yields CDR1 SGHTA and CDR2 FQGNSA. CDR3 length equals 14 residues. The V end was cut by 1 base, the J end by 0 bases, with 5 bases between. As DNA, the CDR3 is TGTGCCAGCAGCTTAGAGGCAAGCACAGATACGCAGTATTTT. Protein sequence: CASSLEASTDTQYF.